A selection of T cell receptor beta chains follows, all from one sample in a study of blood T cell repertoires in COVID-19. Clones were sequenced by immunoSEQ multiplex PCR, and TCRdb holds only the in-frame ones, with some missing. The sample has approximately 270,000 clones, 89% seen once; the top ten hold approximately 2%. The sample taken for sequencing was peripheral blood. The receptors here all came from a man in his fifties with acute or convalescent COVID-19. CDR3s include the opening cysteine and the closing phenylalanine or tryptophan. D genes are given only for firm matches. Clone size appears in some rows only: once, few, many, or a class for an expanded clone.

abundance	v_gene	d_gene	j_gene	CDR3aa	CDR3nt
-	TRBV5-1	TRBD1	TRBJ2-3	CASSLGHMGQGTDTQYF	TGCGCCAGCAGCTTGGGACATATGGGACAGGGAACAGATACGCAGTATTTT
-	TRBV30	-	TRBJ2-5	CAWSPRQETQYF	TGTGCCTGGAGTCCCCGCCAAGAGACCCAGTACTTC
-	TRBV2	TRBD2	TRBJ2-5	CASSGTTQETQYF	TGTGCCAGCAGCGGGACTACCCAAGAGACCCAGTACTTC
few	TRBV5-4	-	TRBJ1-2	CASRTGDGYTF	TGTGCCAGCAGGACAGGCGATGGCTACACCTTC
few	TRBV18	-	TRBJ2-5	CASSPRGGPETQYF	TGTGCCAGCTCACCACGGGGGGGCCCCGAGACCCAGTACTTC
-	TRBV28	TRBD2	TRBJ2-3	CASSPPRRLAGGQDTQYF	TGTGCCAGCAGTCCCCCACGAAGACTAGCGGGGGGGCAGGATACGCAGTATTTT
-	TRBV11-2	-	TRBJ1-2	CASSPLADYGYTF	TGTGCCAGCAGCCCCCTAGCGGACTATGGCTACACCTTC
-	TRBV6-6	TRBD1	TRBJ2-1	CASTRGQGAQYNEQFF	TGTGCCAGCACTCGAGGACAGGGGGCCCAATACAATGAGCAGTTCTTC
-	TRBV3-1/TRBV3-2	-	TRBJ1-4	CASSPDGYNEKLFF	TGTGCCAGCAGCCCAGACGGGTATAATGAAAAACTGTTTTTT
-	TRBV23-1	-	TRBJ1-2	CASSQCEVSAYTF	TGCGCCAGCAGTCAATGCGAAGTGAGTGCCTACACCTTC
-	TRBV12-3/TRBV12-4	-	TRBJ1-1	CASSFGWAEAFF	TGTGCCAGCAGTTTTGGGTGGGCAGAAGCTTTCTTT
-	TRBV19	-	TRBJ2-3	CASSPAQTDTQYF	TGTGCCAGTAGCCCCGCACAGACAGATACGCAGTATTTT
-	TRBV19	TRBD1	TRBJ2-2	CASSPIVDREEKLFF	TGTGCCAGTAGTCCCATAGTCGACAGGGAAGAAAAGCTGTTTTTT
-	TRBV9	-	TRBJ2-2	CASSVGLPGELFF	TGTGCCAGCAGCGTAGGTCTTCCCGGGGAGCTGTTTTTT
-	TRBV7-9	TRBD1	TRBJ1-2	CASSSDRDYGYTF	TGTGCCAGCAGCTCGGACAGGGACTATGGCTACACCTTC
-	TRBV5-4	TRBD1	TRBJ2-5	CASSLGAGGAGELETQYF	TGTGCCAGCAGCTTGGGAGCAGGGGGCGCCGGGGAATTAGAGACCCAGTACTTC
-	TRBV19	-	TRBJ1-2	CASSTRPQGSSYGYTF	TGTGCCAGTAGTACCCGTCCTCAGGGTTCGTCCTATGGCTACACCTTC
-	TRBV25-1	-	TRBJ1-2	CASMRGSYGYTF	TGTGCCAGCATGAGGGGGTCCTATGGCTACACCTTC
-	TRBV7-8	-	TRBJ1-1	CASSQNTGYTEAFF	TGTGCCAGCAGCCAAAATACAGGGTACACTGAAGCTTTCTTT
-	TRBV29-1	TRBD1	TRBJ1-4	CSVTGQGANEKLFF	TGCAGCGTCACCGGACAGGGAGCTAATGAAAAACTGTTTTTT
-	TRBV9	TRBD2	TRBJ2-7	CASSPRGQGVAGVEEQYF	TGTGCCAGCAGCCCCCGGGGACAAGGGGTAGCGGGGGTGGAGGAGCAGTACTTC
-	TRBV11-2	-	TRBJ2-3	CASSPGGGHLTDTQYF	TGTGCCAGCAGTCCTGGGGGGGGACACCTCACAGATACGCAGTATTTT
-	TRBV7-9	TRBD2	TRBJ2-3	CASTPSGGVGDTQYF	TGTGCCAGCACTCCTAGCGGGGGTGTTGGAGATACGCAGTATTTT
-	TRBV7-3	TRBD2	TRBJ2-5	CASSPGLAGGPETQYF	TGTGCCAGCAGCCCCGGACTAGCGGGGGGGCCGGAGACCCAGTACTTC
-	TRBV5-4	TRBD1	TRBJ1-1	CASSFARDREAFF	TGTGCCAGCAGCTTCGCCCGGGACAGGGAAGCTTTCTTT
-	TRBV29-1	-	TRBJ1-2	CSAGGGDGYTF	TGCAGCGCTGGGGGAGGGGATGGCTACACCTTC
once	TRBV29-1	-	TRBJ2-7	CSVEARGFRGGFYEQYF	TGCAGCGTTGAGGCTCGGGGATTCAGGGGAGGGTTCTACGAGCAGTACTTC
-	TRBV4-2	-	TRBJ1-1	CASSQDLGRAEAFF	TGTGCCAGCAGCCAAGACTTAGGCAGGGCTGAAGCTTTCTTT
-	TRBV19	-	TRBJ1-5	CASMGDRLGLGPQHF	TGTGCCAGTATGGGCGACAGACTGGGTTTGGGGCCCCAGCATTTT
few	TRBV9	TRBD2	TRBJ2-2	CASSVGAIAGRNTGELFF	TGTGCCAGCAGCGTCGGGGCTATAGCGGGACGGAACACCGGGGAGCTGTTTTTT
-	TRBV20-1	-	TRBJ2-1	CSASFTSLNEQFF	TGCAGTGCTAGTTTTACTAGCCTCAATGAGCAGTTCTTC
few	TRBV6-5	TRBD1	TRBJ1-5	CASSPWDRNQPQHF	TGTGCCAGCAGTCCCTGGGACAGAAATCAGCCCCAGCATTTT
-	TRBV7-2	TRBD1	TRBJ1-2	CASSLDSSGGYGYTF	TGTGCCAGCAGCTTAGATTCTTCAGGGGGTTATGGCTACACCTTC
-	TRBV3-1/TRBV3-2	TRBD2	TRBJ2-1	CASTYFERGGRNEQFF	TGTGCCAGCACCTACTTCGAGCGGGGGGGCCGCAATGAGCAGTTCTTC
once	TRBV11-2	TRBD1	TRBJ2-7	CASSLDNRGRLEQYF	TGTGCCAGCAGCTTAGACAACAGGGGGCGTTTGGAGCAGTACTTC
-	TRBV11-2	-	TRBJ1-4	CASSPRGTNEKLFF	TGTGCCAGCAGCCCGAGGGGGACTAATGAAAAACTGTTTTTT
-	TRBV5-4	-	TRBJ1-4	CASSFSTGLNEKLFF	TGTGCCAGCAGCTTTTCGACAGGCCTAAATGAAAAACTGTTTTTT
-	TRBV6-6	-	TRBJ1-2	CASSYRQNNYGYTF	TGTGCCAGCAGTTACCGCCAGAATAACTATGGCTACACCTTC
-	TRBV11-2	-	TRBJ1-6	CASSIGTRNNNSPLHF	TGTGCCAGCAGCATAGGGACACGAAATAATAATTCACCCCTCCACTTT
-	TRBV18	TRBD1	TRBJ1-1	CASSPRQGATTEAFF	TGTGCCAGCTCACCTAGACAGGGGGCGACCACTGAAGCTTTCTTT
-	TRBV30	TRBD1	TRBJ1-2	CAWTRDSPYYGYTF	TGTGCCTGGACCCGGGACAGCCCTTACTATGGCTACACCTTC
-	TRBV20-1	-	TRBJ2-1	CSASGKDRSYNEQFF	TGCAGTGCCAGTGGAAAGGACAGATCCTACAATGAGCAGTTCTTC
once	TRBV5-1	TRBD2	TRBJ2-1	CASRRTSGVDEQFF	TGCGCCAGCCGCAGGACTAGCGGGGTCGATGAGCAGTTCTTC
-	TRBV19	TRBD1	TRBJ1-5	CASGGTGNQPQHF	TGTGCCAGCGGTGGGACAGGCAATCAGCCCCAGCATTTT